This T cell receptor beta chain was retrieved from a study of regulatory T cells in long-lasting Graves disease. Time point described: newly diagnosed GD, antithyroid drugs for less than 3 months. The TCR library was made from RNA that had been extracted from PBMCs in TRIzol. V lost 4 bases to trimming and J lost 7 bases; unmatched junction nucleotides: 16. The CDR3 is 17 amino acids. In germline, CDR1 is LGHDT, CDR2 YNNKEL (reference sequence). Library construction for TCR beta used iRepertoire HTBI primers and Arm-PCR of CDR3 regions. TCRdb reprocessed the multiplex PCR reads via MiXCR and lists one record per CDR3 protein. The sample has approximately 470,000 distinct CDR3 sequences, 15% to 20% seen once; the top ten hold 10% to 15%. The same sample was also used in a study of T cells in Graves' hyperthyroidism and ophthalmopathy.

The material was peripheral blood mononuclear cells (PBMCs), obtained at new diagnosis, from a patient treated with antithyroid drugs. The V and J genes are TRBV3-1 and TRBJ2-1; 7 nucleotides match TRBD2. The receptor was derived from a middle-aged man with Graves disease. The CDR3 nucleotides are TGTGCCAGCAGCCTCCGATTTCTAGCGGACCATCTGAATGAGCAGTTCTTC. Translating gives CASSLRFLADHLNEQFF.